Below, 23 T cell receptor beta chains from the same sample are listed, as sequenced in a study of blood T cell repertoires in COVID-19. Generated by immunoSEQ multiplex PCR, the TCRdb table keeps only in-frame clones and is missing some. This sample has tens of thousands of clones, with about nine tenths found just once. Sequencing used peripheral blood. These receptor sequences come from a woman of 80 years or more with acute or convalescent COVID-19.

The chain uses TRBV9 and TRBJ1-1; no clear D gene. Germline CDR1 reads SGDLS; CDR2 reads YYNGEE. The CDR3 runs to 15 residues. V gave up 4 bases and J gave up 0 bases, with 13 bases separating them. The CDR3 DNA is TGTGCCAGCAGCCCACGACACCAGATGAACACTGAAGCTTTCTTT. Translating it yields CASSPRHQMNTEAFF.

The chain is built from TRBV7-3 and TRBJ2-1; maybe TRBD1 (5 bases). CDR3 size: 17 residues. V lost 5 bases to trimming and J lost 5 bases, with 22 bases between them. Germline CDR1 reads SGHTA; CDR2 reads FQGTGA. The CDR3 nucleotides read TGTGCCAGCAGCCCAAGGGCGATCGGACAAATTGACAATGAGCAGTTCTTC. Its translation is CASSPRAIGQIDNEQFF.

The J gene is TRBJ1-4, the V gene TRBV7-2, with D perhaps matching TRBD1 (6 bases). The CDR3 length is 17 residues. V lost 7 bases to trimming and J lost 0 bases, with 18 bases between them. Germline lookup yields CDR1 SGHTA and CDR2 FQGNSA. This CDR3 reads CASTAPTTGATNEKLFF. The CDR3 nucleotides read TGTGCCAGCACCGCCCCGACGACAGGAGCAACTAATGAAAAACTGTTTTTT.

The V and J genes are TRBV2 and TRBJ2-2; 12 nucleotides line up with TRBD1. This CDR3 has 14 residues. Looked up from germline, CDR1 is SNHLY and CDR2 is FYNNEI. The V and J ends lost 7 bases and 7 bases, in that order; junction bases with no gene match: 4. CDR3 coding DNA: TGTGCCAGCACCGGGACAGGGGGCATCGGGGAGCTGTTTTTT. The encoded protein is CASTGTGGIGELFF.

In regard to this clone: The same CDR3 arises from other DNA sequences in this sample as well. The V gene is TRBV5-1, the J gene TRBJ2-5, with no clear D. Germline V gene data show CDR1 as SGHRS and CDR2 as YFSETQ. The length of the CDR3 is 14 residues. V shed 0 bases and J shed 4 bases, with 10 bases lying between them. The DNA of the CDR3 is TGCGCCAGCAGCTTGGGCACAGCTTTAGAGACCCAGTACTTC. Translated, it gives CASSLGTALETQYF.

The CDR3 reads CAWNRVRNTGELFF. The DNA of the CDR3 is TGTGCCTGGAACAGGGTCAGAAACACCGGGGAGCTGTTTTTT. The chain employs TRBV30 and TRBJ2-2; maybe TRBD1 (6 bases). V dropped 4 bases and J dropped 2 bases, with 11 bases sitting between them. The germline CDR1 and CDR2 sequences are GTSNPN and SVGIG (reference sequence). The CDR3 runs 14 residues.

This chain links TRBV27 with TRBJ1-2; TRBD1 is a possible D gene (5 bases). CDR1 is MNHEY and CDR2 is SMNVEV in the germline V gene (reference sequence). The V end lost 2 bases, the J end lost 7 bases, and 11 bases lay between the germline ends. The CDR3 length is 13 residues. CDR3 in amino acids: CASSLRGGFGYTF. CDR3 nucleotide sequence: TGTGCCAGCAGTTTAAGGGGAGGCTTTGGCTACACCTTC.

The CDR3 DNA follows: TGTGCCATAGGGGATTTCATGGTGTTGAGGGAAGCTTTCTTT. This sequence encodes CAIGDFMVLREAFF. V is TRBV6-6 and J is TRBJ1-1; TRBD1 might be the D (5 bases). The V and J ends lost 10 bases and 8 bases respectively, with 23 bases between them. The germline gives CDR1 MNHNY, CDR2 SVGAGI (reference sequence). This CDR3 has 14 amino acids.

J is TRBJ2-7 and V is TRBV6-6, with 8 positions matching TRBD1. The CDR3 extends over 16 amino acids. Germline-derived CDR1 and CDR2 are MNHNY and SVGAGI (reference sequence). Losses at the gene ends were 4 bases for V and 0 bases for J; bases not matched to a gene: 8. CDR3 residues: CASSSPDRAGSYEQYF. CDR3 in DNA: TGTGCCAGCAGTTCCCCGGACAGGGCAGGCTCCTACGAGCAGTACTTC.

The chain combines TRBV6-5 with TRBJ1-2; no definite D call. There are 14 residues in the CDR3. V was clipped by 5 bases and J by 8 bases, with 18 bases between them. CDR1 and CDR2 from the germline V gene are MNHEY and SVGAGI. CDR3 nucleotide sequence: TGTGCCAGCAGTCGTGACGGGAGTAGTGCGGGCTACACCTTC. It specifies CASSRDGSSAGYTF.

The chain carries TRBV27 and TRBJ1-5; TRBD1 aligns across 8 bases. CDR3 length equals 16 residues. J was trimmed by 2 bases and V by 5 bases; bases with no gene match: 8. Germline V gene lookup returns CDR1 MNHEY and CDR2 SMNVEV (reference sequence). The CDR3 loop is CASSLQGVMGNQPQHF. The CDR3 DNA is TGTGCCAGCAGTCTACAGGGGGTGATGGGCAATCAGCCCCAGCATTTT.

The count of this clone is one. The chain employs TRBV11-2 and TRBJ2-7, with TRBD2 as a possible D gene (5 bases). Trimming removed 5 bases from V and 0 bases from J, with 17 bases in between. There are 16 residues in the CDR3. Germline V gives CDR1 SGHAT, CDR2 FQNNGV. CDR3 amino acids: CASSSEPGGLSYEQYF. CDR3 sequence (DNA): TGTGCCAGCAGCAGCGAGCCAGGTGGACTCTCCTACGAGCAGTACTTC.

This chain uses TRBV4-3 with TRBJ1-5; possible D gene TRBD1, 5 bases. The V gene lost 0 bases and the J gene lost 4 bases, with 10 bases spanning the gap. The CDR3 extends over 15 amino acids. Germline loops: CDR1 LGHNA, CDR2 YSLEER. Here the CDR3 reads CASSQDGGRNQPQHF. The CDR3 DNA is TGCGCCAGCAGCCAAGATGGGGGGAGAAATCAGCCCCAGCATTTT.

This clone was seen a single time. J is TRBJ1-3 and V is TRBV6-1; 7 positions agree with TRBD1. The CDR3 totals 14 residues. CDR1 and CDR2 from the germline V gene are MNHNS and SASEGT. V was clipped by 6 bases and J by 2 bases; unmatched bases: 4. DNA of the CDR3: TGTGCCAGCAGACCCGACAGGGCTGGAAACACCATATATTTT. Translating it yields CASRPDRAGNTIYF.

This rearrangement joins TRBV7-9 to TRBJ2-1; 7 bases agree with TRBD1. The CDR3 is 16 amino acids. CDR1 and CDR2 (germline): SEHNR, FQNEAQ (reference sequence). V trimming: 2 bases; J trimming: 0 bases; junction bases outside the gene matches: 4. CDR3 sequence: CASSLRDSSSYNEQFF. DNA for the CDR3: TGTGCCAGCAGCTTAAGGGACAGTAGCTCCTACAATGAGCAGTTCTTC.

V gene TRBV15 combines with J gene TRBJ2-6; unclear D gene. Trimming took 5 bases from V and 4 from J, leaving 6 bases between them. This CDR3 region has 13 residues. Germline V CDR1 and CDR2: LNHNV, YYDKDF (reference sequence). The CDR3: CATSVAGANVLTF. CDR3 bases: TGTGCCACCAGCGTAGCCGGGGCCAACGTCCTGACTTTC.

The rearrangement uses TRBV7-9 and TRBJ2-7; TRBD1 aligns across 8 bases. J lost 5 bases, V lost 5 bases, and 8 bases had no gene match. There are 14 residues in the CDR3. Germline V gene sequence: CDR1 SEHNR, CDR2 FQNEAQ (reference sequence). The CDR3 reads CASSSGQGFHEQYF. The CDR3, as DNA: TGTGCCAGCAGCAGCGGACAGGGCTTCCACGAGCAGTACTTC.

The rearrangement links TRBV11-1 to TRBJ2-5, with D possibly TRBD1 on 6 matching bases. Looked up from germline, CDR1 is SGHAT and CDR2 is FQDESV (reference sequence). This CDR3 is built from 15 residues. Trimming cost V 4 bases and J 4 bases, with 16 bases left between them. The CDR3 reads CASSSLTGARETQYF. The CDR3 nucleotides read TGTGCCAGCAGCTCGTTGACAGGCGCCAGAGAGACCCAGTACTTC.

The CDR3 is CASSSGQGMSNQPQHF. The CDR3 coding sequence is TGTGCCAGCAGTTCCGGACAGGGAATGAGCAATCAGCCCCAGCATTTT. J is TRBJ1-5 and V is TRBV6-6, with 8 nucleotides matching TRBD1. Unmatched junction bases numbered 6, after V lost 4 bases and J lost 1 base. Germline-derived CDR1 and CDR2 are MNHNY and SVGAGI (reference sequence). This CDR3 comprises 16 residues.

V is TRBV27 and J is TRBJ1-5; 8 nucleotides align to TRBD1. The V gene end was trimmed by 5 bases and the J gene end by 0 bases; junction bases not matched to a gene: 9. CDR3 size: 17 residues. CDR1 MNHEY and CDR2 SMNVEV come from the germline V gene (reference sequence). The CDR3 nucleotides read TGTGCCAGCAGTCCCAGGACAGGGAAGGATAGCAATCAGCCCCAGCATTTT. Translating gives CASSPRTGKDSNQPQHF.

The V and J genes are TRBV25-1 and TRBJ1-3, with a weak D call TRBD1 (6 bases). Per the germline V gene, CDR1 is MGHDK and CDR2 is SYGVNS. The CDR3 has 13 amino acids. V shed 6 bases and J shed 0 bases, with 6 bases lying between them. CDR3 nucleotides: TGTGCCAGCAGGGACAGCTCTGGAAACACCATATATTTT. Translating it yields CASRDSSGNTIYF.

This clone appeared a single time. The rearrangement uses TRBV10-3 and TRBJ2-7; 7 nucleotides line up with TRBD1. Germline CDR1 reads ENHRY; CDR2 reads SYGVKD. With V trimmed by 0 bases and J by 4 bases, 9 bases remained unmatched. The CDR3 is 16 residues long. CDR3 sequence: CAISESGPGGLYEQYF. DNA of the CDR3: TGTGCCATCAGTGAGTCAGGTCCAGGGGGTCTATACGAGCAGTACTTC.

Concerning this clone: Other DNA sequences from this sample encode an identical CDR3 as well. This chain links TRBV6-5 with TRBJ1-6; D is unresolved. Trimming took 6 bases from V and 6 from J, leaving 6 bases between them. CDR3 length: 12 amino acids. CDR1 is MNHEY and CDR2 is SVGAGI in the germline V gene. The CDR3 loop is CASRRSNSPLHF. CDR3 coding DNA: TGTGCCAGCAGGCGGTCTAATTCACCCCTCCACTTT.